One TCR beta chain is described in this entry. Its matching antigen is unknown. This record belongs to a study of cytomegalovirus exposure and HLA in healthy donors. The PCR employed 60 Vbeta primers together with 13 Jbeta primers. Method: immunoSEQ multiplex PCR; TCRdb's copy keeps in-frame clones and lacks some. The data show approximately 140,000 clones, and the top ten clones hold around 1.5%. The CDR3 extends over 17 amino acids. In germline, CDR1 is MGHRA, CDR2 YSYEKL. Trimming removed 2 bases from V and 0 bases from J, with 17 bases in between. Overall study results and limits: Certain indistinguishable V segments, among them TRBV6-2 and TRBV6-3, were excluded. An Asian-associated ancestry cluster reportedly showed fewer N-insertions than the approximately 700-donor mean in a later analysis.

Unrecorded immune exposures were likely, despite nominal health at sampling. Sequencing input: PBMCs. The chain is built from TRBV4-1 and TRBJ2-7; unclear D gene. The receptor was derived from a woman aged 50 to 60 in good health and CMV-seronegative. CDR3 in DNA: TGCGCCAGCAGCCAATTTGCGGTATCCAAGAGCTCCTACGAGCAGTACTTC. Translating gives CASSQFAVSKSSYEQYF.